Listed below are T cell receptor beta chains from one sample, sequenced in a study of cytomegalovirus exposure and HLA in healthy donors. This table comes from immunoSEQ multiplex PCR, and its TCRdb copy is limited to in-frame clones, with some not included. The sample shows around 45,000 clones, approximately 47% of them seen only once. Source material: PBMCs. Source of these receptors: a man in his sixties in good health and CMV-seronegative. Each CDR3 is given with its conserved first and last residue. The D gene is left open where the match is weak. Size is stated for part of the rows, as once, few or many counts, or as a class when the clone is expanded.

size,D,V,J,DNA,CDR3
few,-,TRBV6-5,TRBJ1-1,TGTGCCAGCAGTTACTCACAGACTGAAGCTTTCTTT,CASSYSQTEAFF
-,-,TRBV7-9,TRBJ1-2,TGTGCCAGCAGCTTAGGGGGGGAGAGTGGCTACACCTTC,CASSLGGESGYTF
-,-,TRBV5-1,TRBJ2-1,TGCGCCAGCAGCTTGCAAACAGGGGAGCAGTTCTTC,CASSLQTGEQFF
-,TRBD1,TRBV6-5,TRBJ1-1,TGTGCCAGCAGAAGGACAGGAGAAGAAGCTTTCTTT,CASRRTGEEAFF
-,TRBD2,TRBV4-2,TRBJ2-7,TGTGCCAGCAGCCAAGGGCGGGAGGGCTCCTACGAGCAGTACTTC,CASSQGREGSYEQYF
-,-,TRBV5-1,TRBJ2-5,TGCGCCAGCAGCATTGCCACTCTCCAAGAGACCCAGTACTTC,CASSIATLQETQYF
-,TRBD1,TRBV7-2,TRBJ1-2,TGTGCCAGCAGCCAGCGACAGGGGGCGTGGGGCTACACCTTC,CASSQRQGAWGYTF
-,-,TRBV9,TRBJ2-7,TGTGCCAGCAGCGTAGGGAATAGCGGTACCTACGAGCAGTACTTC,CASSVGNSGTYEQYF
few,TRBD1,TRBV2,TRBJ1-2,TGTGCCAGCAATCAGGGACAGCGCGGCTACACCTTC,CASNQGQRGYTF
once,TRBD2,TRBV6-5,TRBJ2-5,TGTGCCAGCAGCGGACTAGCCGGAGAGACCCAGTACTTC,CASSGLAGETQYF
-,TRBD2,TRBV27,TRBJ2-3,TGTGCCAGCAGTCAGCGGGATAGCACAGATACGCAGTATTTT,CASSQRDSTDTQYF
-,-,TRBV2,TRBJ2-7,TGTGCCAGCAGTCCAGAGGGGGAGGGCCCCTACGAGCAGTACTTC,CASSPEGEGPYEQYF
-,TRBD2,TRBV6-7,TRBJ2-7,TGTGCCAGCAGGGGGACTAGCGCTATCTACGAGCAGTACTTC,CASRGTSAIYEQYF
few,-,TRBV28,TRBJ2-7,TGTGCCAGCTCGTGGGGGGGCGGGTACGAGCAGTACTTC,CASSWGGGYEQYF
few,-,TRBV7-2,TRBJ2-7,TGTGCCAGCAGCCAAGACAGCTACGAGCAGTACTTC,CASSQDSYEQYF
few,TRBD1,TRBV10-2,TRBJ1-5,TGCGCCAGCTCAACAAACGACAGGGGGTATCAGCCCCAGCATTTT,CASSTNDRGYQPQHF
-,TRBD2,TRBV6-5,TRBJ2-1,TGTGCCAGCAGCTACACTAGCGGGCAATACAATGAGCAGTTCTTC,CASSYTSGQYNEQFF
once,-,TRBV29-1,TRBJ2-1,TGCAGCGTCTTGAGACTAGAAAGAGAGCAGTTCTTC,CSVLRLEREQFF
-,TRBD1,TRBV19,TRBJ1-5,TGTGCCACTGAACAGGGGGGCAATCAGCCCCAGCATTTT,CATEQGGNQPQHF
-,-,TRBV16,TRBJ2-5,TGTGCCAGCAGCCCCTATGGGGGGGAGACCCAGTACTTC,CASSPYGGETQYF
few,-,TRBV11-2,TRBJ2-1,TGTGCCAGCAGCTTAGCCTTACTAGGACATGAGCAGTTCTTC,CASSLALLGHEQFF
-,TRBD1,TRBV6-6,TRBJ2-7,TGTGCCAGCAGCGCGGACAGGTTATCCTACGAGCAGTACTTC,CASSADRLSYEQYF
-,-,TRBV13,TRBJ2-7,TGTGCCAGCAGCCCTCCAGGGGAAGAACCCTACGAGCAGTACTTC,CASSPPGEEPYEQYF
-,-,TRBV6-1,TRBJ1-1,TGTGCCAGCAGTGAAGGACTGTGGATGAACACTGAAGCTTTCTTT,CASSEGLWMNTEAFF
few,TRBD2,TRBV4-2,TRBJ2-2,TGTGCCAGCAGCCAAGATGGGCTAGCGGGAGTCACCGGGGAGCTGTTTTTT,CASSQDGLAGVTGELFF
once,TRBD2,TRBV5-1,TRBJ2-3,TGCGCCAGCAGCTTGGCTAGCGGGAGTGGGGATACGCAGTATTTT,CASSLASGSGDTQYF
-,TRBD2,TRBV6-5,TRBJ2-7,TGTGCCAGCAGTTTTTTAGCGGGGACCTACGAGCAGTACTTC,CASSFLAGTYEQYF
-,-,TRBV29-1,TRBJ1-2,TGCAGCGTTGCGCGGGGGGGCGCAAGGTATGGCTACACCTTC,CSVARGGARYGYTF